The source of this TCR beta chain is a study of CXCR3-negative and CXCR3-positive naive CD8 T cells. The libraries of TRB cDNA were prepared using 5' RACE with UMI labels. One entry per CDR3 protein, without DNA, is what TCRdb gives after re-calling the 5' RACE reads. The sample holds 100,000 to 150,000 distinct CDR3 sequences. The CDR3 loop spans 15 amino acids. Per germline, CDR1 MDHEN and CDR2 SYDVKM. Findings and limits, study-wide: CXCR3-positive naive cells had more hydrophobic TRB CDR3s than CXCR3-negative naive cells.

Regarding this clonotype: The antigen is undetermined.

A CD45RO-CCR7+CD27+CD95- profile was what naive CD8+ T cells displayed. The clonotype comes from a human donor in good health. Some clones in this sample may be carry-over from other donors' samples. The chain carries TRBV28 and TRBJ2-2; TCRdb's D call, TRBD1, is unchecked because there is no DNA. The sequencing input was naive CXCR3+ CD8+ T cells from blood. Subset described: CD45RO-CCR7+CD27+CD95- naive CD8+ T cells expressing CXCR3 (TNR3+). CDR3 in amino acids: CASSPDRLNTGELFF.